This record covers a single TCR beta chain. CDR1 is LNHDA and CDR2 is SQIVND in the germline V gene (reference sequence). Trimming cost V 3 bases and J 1 base, with 15 bases left between them. This CDR3 is 16 amino acids long. This sample was taken from a study of control samples from healthy donors and cancer patients. TCRdb's table, derived via immunoSEQ multiplex PCR, lists solely in-frame clones and lacks some. Of 350,000 to 450,000 clones in the sample, around nine tenths are singletons; the top ten hold around 6.4%. Sequenced input: PBMCs. The chain recombines TRBV19 with TRBJ2-5; the D gene could be TRBD1 or TRBD2 (5 bases each). The clonotype originates from a man aged 40-55 years with head and neck cancer. The CDR3 bases are TGTGCCAGTAGTATCATAGGGGACCCCTTCCAAGAGACCCAGTACTTC. Residues: CASSIIGDPFQETQYF.